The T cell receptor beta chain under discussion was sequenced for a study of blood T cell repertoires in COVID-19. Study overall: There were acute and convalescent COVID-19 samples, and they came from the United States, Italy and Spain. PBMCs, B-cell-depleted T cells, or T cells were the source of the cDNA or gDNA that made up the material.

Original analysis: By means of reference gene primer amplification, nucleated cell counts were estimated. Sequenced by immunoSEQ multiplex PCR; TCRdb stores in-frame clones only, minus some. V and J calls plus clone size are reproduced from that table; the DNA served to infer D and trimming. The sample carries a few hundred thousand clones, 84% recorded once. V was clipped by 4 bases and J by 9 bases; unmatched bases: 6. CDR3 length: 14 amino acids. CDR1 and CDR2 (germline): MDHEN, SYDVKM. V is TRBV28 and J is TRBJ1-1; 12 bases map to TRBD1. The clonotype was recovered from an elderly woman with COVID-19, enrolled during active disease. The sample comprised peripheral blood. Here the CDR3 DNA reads TGTGCCAGCAGTTCGTCGGGACAGGGGGCGAAAGCTTTCTTT. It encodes CASSSSGQGAKAFF.